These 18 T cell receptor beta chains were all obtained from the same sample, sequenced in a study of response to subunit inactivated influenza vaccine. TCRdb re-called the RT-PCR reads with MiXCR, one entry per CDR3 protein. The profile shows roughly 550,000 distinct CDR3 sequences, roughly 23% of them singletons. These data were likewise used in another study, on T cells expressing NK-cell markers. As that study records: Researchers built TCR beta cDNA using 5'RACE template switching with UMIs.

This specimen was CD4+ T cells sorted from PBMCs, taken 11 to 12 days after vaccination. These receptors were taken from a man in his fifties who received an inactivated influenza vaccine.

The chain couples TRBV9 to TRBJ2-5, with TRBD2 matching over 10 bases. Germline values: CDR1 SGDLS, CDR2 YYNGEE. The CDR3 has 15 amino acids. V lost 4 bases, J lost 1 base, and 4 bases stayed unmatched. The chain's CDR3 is CASSKRLAGQETQYF. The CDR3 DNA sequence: TGTGCCAGCAGCAAAAGACTAGCGGGCCAAGAGACCCAGTACTTC.

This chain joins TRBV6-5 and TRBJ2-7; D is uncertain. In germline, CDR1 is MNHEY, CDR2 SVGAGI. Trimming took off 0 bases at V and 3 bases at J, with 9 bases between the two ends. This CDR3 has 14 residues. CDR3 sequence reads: CASSYSIPSYEQYF. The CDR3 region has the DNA TGTGCCAGCAGTTACTCGATTCCGAGCTACGAGCAGTACTTC.

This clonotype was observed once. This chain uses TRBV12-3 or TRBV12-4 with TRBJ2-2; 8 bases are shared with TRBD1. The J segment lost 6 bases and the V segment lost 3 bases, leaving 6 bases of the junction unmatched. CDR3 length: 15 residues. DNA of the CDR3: TGTGCCAGCAGTTTTCGGGACAGGTCGTCCGGGGAGCTGTTTTTT. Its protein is CASSFRDRSSGELFF.

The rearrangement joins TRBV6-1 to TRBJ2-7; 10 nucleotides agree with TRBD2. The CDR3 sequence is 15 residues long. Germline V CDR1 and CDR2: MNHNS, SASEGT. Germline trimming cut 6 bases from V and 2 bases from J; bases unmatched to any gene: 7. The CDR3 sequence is CASRPGLAVPYEQYF. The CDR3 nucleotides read TGTGCCAGCAGACCCGGACTAGCGGTTCCCTACGAGCAGTACTTC.

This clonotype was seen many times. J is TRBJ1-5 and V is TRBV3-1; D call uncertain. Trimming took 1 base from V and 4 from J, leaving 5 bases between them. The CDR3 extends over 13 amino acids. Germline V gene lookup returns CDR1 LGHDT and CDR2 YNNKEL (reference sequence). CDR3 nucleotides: TGTGCCAGCAGCCAAGGGCGTAATCAGCCCCAGCATTTT. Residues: CASSQGRNQPQHF.

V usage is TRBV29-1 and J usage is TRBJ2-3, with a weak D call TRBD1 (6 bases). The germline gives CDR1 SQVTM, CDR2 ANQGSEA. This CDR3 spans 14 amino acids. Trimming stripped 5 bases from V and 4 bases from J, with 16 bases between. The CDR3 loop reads CSVLRGPEPDTQYF. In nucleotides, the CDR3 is TGCAGCGTTCTCAGGGGCCCGGAGCCAGATACGCAGTATTTT.

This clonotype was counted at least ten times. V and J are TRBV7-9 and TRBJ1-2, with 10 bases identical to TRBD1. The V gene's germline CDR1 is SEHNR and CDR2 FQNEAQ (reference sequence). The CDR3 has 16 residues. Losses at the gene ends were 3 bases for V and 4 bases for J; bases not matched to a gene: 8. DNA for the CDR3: TGTGCCAGCAGCTTTGAAGCCAGGACAGGGGGCTATGGCTACACCTTC. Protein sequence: CASSFEARTGGYGYTF.

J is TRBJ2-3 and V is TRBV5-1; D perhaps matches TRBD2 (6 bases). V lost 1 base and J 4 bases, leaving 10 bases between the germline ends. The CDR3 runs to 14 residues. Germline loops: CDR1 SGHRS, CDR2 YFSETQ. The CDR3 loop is CASSLLGSSDTQYF. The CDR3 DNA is TGCGCCAGCAGCTTGCTCGGGAGCTCAGATACGCAGTATTTT.

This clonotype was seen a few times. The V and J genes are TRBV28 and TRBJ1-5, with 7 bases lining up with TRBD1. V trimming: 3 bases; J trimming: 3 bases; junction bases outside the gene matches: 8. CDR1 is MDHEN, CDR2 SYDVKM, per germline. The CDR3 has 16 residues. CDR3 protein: CASSLNAGQLNQPQHF. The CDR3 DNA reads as TGTGCCAGCAGTTTGAATGCGGGACAGCTCAATCAGCCCCAGCATTTT.

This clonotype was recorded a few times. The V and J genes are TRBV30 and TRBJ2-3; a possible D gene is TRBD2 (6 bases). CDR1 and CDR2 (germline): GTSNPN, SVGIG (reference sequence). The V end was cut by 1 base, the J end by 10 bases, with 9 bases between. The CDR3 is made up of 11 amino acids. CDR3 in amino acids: CAWSGLEAQYF. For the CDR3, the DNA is TGTGCCTGGAGTGGACTAGAGGCGCAGTATTTT.

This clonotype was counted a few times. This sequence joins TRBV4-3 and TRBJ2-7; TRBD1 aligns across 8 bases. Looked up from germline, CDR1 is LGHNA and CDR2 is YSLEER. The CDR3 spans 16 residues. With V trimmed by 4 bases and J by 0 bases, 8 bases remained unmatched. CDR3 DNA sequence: TGCGCCAGCAGCCCCTATCCGGGACAGGCCTCCTACGAGCAGTACTTC. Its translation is CASSPYPGQASYEQYF.

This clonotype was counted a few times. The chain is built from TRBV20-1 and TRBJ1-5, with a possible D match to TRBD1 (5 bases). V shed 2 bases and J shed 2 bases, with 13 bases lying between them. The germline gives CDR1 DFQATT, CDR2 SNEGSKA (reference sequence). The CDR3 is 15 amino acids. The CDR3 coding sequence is TGCAGTGCTAGACCTCGGGACCGGGGCAATCAGCCCCAGCATTTT. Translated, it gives CSARPRDRGNQPQHF.

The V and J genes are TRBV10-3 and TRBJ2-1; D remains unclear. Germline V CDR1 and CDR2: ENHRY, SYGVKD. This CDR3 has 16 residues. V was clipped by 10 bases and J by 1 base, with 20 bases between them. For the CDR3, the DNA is TGTGCCACCGCCCTCCGGGCAGATGGATCCTACAATGAGCAGTTCTTC. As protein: CATALRADGSYNEQFF.

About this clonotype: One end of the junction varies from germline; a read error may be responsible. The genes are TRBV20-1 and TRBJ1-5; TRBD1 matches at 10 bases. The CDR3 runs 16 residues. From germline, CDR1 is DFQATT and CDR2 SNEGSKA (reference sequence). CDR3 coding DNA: TGCTGTGCTATTACCGGGACAGGGGCTAGCAATCAGCCCCAGCATTTT. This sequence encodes CCAITGTGASNQPQHF.

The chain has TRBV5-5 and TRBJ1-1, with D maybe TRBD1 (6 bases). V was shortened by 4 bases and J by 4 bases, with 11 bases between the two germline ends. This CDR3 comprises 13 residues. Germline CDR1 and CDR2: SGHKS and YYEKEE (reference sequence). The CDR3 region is CASSHTGTTEAFF. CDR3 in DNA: TGTGCCAGCAGCCACACAGGGACCACTGAAGCTTTCTTT.

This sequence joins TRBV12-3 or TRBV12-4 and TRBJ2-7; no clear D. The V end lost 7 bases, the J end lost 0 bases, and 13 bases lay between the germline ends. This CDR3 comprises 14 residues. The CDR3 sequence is CASTRAATSYEQYF. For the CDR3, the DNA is TGTGCCAGCACCCGCGCTGCGACCTCCTACGAGCAGTACTTC.

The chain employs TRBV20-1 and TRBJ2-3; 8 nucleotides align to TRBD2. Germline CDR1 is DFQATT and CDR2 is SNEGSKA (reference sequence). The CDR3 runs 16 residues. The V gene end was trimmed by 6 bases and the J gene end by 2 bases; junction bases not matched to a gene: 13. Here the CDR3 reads CSAVPILAGYTDTQYF. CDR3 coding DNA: TGCAGTGCCGTTCCAATCCTAGCGGGTTACACAGATACGCAGTATTTT.

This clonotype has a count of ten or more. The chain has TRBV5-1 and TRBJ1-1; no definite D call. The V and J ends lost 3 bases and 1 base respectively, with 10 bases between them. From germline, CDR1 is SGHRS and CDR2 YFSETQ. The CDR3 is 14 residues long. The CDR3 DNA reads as TGCGCCAGCAGCTCCCTTCCAAAGAACACTGAAGCTTTCTTT. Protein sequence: CASSSLPKNTEAFF.